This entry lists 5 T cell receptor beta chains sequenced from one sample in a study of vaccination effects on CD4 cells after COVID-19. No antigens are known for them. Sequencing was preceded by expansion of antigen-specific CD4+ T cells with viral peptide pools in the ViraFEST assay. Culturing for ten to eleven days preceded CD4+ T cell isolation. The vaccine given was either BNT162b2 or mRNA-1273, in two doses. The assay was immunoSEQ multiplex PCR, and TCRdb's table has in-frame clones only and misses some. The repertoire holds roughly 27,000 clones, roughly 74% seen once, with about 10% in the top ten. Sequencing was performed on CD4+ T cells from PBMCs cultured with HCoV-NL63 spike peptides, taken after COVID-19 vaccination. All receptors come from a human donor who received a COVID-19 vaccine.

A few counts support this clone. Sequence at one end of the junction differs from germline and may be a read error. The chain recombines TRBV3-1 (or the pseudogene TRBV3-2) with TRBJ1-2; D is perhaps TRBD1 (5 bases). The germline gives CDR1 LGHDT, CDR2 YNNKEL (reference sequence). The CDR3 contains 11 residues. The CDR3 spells CASSRGTGLAF. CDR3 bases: TGTGCCAGCAGCCGAGGGACTGGCCTAGCCTTC.

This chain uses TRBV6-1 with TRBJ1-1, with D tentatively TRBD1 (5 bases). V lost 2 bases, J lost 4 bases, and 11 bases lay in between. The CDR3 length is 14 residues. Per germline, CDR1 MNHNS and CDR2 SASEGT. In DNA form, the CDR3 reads TGTGCCAGCAGTGAAAGTGGGGCTGCCACTGAAGCTTTCTTT. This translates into CASSESGAATEAFF.

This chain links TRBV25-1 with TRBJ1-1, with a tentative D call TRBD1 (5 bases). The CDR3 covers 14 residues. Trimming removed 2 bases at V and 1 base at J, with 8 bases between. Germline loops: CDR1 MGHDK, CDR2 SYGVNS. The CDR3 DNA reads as TGTGCCAGCAGTGAAATGGGACGGAACACTGAAGCTTTCTTT. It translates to CASSEMGRNTEAFF.

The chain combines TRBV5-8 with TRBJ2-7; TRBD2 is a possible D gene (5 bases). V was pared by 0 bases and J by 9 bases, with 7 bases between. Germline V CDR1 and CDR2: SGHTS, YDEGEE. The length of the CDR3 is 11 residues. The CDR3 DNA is TGTGCCAGCAGCTTGGGTGCGGGGCAGTACTTC. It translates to CASSLGAGQYF.

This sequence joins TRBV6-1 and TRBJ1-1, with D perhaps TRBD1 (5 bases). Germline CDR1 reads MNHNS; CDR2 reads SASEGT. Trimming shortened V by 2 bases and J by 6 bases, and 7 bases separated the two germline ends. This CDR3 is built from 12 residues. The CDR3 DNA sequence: TGTGCCAGCAGTGAAATGGGGGCTGAAGCTTTCTTT. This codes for CASSEMGAEAFF.